Here is one T cell receptor beta chain with its context. Its target is unknown. Healthy and HIV-negative, the adult donors had no recent acute infections or vaccinations. The entry originates in a study of shared clonotypes between healthy human individuals. Findings and caveats of the study: Non-shared clonotypes showed lower generation probabilities than clonotypes common to all four donors. As a rule, naive subsets had a larger estimated richness than memory subsets.

At deep level, the assay was performed. Method: immunoSEQ multiplex PCR; TCRdb's copy keeps in-frame clones and lacks some. This repertoire shows 300,000 to 350,000 clones, less than 75% found once; its top ten account for 8.5% to 12%. The sample comprised memory CD4+ T cells sorted from blood. Regarding subset: CD45RA-negative fraction. The sequence was collected from a man younger than 40 in good health.

This chain's CDR3 is CASSGDPILEAFF. In DNA form, the CDR3 reads TGTGCCAGCAGTGGGGACCCTATACTTGAAGCTTTCTTT. The gene calls are TRBV28 and TRBJ1-1; D is perhaps TRBD1 (5 bases). Germline lookup yields CDR1 MDHEN and CDR2 SYDVKM. Trimming stripped 5 bases from V and 7 bases from J, with 14 bases between. The CDR3 consists of 13 residues. Variable domain in full (rest from reference TRBV28 and TRBJ1-1): DVKVTQSSRYLVKRTGEKVFLECVQDMDHENMFWYRQDPGLGLRLIYFSYDVKMKEKGDIPEGYSVSREKKERFSLILESASTNQTSMYLCASSGDPILEAFFGQGTRLTVV.